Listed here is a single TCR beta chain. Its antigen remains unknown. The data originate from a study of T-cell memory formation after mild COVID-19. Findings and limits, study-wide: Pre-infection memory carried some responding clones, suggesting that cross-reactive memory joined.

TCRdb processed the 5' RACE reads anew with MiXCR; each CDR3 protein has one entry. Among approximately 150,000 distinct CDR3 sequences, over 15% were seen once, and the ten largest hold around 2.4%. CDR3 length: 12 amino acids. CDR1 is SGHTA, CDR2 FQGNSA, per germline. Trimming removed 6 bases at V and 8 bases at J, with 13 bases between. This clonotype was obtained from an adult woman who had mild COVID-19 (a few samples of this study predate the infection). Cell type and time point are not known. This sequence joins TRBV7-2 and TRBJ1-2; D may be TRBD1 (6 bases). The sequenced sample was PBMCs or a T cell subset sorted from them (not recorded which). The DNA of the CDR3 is TGTGCCAGCAGATACAGGGATAGAGGCTACACCTTC. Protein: CASRYRDRGYTF. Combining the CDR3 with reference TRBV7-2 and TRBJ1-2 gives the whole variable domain GAGVSQSPSNKVTEKGKDVELRCDPISGHTALYWYRQSLGQGLEFLIYFQGNSAPDKSGLPSDRFSAERTGGSVSTLTIQRTQQEDSAVYLCASRYRDRGYTFGSGTRLTVV.